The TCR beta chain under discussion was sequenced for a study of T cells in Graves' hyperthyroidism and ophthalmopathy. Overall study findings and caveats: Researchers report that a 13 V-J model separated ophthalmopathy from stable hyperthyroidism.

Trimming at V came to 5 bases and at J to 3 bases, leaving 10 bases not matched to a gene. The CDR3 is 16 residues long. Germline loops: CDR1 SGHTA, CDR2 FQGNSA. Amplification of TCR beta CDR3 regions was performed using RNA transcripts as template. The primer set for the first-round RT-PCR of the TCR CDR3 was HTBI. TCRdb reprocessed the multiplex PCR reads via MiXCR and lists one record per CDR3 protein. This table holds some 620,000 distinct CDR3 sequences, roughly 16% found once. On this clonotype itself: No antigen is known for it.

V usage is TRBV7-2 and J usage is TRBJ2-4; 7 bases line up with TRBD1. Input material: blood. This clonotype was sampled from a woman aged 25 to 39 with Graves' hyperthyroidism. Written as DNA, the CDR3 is TGTGCCAGCAGCCCCCAGGGGGAACTGGGCAAAAACATTCAGTACTTC. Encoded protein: CASSPQGELGKNIQYF.